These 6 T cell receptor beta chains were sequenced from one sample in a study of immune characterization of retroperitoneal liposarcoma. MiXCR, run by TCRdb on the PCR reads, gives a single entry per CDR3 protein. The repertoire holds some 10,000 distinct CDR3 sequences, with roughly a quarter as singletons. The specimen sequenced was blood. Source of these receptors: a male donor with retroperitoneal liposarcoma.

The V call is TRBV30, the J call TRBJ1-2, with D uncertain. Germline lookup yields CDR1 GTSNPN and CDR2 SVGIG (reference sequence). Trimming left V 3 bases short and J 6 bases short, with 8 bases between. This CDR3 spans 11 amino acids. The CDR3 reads CAWRVSNGYTF. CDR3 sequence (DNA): TGTGCCTGGAGGGTTTCCAATGGCTACACCTTC. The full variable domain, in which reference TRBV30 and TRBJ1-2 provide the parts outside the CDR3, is SQTIHQWPATLVQPVGSPLSLECTVEGTSNPNLYWYRQAAGRGLQLLFYSVGIGQISSEVPQNLSASRPQDRQFILSSKKLLLSDSGFYLCAWRVSNGYTFGSGTRLTVV.

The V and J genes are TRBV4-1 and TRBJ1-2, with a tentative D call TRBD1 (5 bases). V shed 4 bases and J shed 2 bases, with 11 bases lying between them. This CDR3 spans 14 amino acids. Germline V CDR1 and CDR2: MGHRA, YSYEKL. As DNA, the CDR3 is TGCGCCAGCAGCCCCCGGGACGGGAACTATGGCTACACCTTC. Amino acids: CASSPRDGNYGYTF.

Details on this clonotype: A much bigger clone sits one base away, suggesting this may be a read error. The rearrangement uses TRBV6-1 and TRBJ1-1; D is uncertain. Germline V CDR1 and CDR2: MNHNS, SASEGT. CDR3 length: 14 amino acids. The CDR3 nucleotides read TGTGCCAGCAGTGAAGCTCATCGGGTTACTGAAGCTGTCTTT. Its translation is CASSEAHRVTEAVF.

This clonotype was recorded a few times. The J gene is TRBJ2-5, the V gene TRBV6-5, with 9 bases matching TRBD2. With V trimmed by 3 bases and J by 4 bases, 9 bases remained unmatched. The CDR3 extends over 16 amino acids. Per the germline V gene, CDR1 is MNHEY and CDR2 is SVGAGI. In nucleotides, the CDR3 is TGTGCCAGCAGTTATACCCCCGGGACTAGCATAGAGACCCAGTACTTC. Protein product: CASSYTPGTSIETQYF.

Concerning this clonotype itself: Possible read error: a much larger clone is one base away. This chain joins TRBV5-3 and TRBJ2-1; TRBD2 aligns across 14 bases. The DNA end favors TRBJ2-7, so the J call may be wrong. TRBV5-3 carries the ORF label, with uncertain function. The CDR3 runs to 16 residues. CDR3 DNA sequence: TGTGCCAGCAGCTTACCGACTAGCGGGGGGGAGGGGGAGCAGTACTTC. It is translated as CASSLPTSGGEGEQYF.

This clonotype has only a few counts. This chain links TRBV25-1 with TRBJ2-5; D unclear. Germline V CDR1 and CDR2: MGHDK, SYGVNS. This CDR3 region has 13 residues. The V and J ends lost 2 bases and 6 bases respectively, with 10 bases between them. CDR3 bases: TGTGCCAGCAGTGAACTAGGGTTAAAGACCCAGTACTTC. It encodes CASSELGLKTQYF.